This TCR beta chain originates from a study of T cell responses to AZD1222 COVID-19 vaccine. Profiled with immunoSEQ multiplex PCR; TCRdb holds only in-frame clones, not every one. The repertoire has more than 250,000 clones, over 90% of them found once; the top ten carry roughly 0.5%. The length of the CDR3 is 13 residues. Deletions cut 6 bases from V and 2 bases from J, with 11 bases between. Per the germline V gene, CDR1 is ENHRY and CDR2 is SYGVKD. J is TRBJ2-7 and V is TRBV10-3; D might be TRBD1 or TRBD2, each matching 5 bases. The specimen was peripheral blood, collected on day 0 of AZD1222 vaccination. This receptor was obtained from an adult in good health. The CDR3 coding sequence is TGTGCCATCAGGGGGACCAACCCCTACGAGCAGTACTTC. This encodes CAIRGTNPYEQYF.